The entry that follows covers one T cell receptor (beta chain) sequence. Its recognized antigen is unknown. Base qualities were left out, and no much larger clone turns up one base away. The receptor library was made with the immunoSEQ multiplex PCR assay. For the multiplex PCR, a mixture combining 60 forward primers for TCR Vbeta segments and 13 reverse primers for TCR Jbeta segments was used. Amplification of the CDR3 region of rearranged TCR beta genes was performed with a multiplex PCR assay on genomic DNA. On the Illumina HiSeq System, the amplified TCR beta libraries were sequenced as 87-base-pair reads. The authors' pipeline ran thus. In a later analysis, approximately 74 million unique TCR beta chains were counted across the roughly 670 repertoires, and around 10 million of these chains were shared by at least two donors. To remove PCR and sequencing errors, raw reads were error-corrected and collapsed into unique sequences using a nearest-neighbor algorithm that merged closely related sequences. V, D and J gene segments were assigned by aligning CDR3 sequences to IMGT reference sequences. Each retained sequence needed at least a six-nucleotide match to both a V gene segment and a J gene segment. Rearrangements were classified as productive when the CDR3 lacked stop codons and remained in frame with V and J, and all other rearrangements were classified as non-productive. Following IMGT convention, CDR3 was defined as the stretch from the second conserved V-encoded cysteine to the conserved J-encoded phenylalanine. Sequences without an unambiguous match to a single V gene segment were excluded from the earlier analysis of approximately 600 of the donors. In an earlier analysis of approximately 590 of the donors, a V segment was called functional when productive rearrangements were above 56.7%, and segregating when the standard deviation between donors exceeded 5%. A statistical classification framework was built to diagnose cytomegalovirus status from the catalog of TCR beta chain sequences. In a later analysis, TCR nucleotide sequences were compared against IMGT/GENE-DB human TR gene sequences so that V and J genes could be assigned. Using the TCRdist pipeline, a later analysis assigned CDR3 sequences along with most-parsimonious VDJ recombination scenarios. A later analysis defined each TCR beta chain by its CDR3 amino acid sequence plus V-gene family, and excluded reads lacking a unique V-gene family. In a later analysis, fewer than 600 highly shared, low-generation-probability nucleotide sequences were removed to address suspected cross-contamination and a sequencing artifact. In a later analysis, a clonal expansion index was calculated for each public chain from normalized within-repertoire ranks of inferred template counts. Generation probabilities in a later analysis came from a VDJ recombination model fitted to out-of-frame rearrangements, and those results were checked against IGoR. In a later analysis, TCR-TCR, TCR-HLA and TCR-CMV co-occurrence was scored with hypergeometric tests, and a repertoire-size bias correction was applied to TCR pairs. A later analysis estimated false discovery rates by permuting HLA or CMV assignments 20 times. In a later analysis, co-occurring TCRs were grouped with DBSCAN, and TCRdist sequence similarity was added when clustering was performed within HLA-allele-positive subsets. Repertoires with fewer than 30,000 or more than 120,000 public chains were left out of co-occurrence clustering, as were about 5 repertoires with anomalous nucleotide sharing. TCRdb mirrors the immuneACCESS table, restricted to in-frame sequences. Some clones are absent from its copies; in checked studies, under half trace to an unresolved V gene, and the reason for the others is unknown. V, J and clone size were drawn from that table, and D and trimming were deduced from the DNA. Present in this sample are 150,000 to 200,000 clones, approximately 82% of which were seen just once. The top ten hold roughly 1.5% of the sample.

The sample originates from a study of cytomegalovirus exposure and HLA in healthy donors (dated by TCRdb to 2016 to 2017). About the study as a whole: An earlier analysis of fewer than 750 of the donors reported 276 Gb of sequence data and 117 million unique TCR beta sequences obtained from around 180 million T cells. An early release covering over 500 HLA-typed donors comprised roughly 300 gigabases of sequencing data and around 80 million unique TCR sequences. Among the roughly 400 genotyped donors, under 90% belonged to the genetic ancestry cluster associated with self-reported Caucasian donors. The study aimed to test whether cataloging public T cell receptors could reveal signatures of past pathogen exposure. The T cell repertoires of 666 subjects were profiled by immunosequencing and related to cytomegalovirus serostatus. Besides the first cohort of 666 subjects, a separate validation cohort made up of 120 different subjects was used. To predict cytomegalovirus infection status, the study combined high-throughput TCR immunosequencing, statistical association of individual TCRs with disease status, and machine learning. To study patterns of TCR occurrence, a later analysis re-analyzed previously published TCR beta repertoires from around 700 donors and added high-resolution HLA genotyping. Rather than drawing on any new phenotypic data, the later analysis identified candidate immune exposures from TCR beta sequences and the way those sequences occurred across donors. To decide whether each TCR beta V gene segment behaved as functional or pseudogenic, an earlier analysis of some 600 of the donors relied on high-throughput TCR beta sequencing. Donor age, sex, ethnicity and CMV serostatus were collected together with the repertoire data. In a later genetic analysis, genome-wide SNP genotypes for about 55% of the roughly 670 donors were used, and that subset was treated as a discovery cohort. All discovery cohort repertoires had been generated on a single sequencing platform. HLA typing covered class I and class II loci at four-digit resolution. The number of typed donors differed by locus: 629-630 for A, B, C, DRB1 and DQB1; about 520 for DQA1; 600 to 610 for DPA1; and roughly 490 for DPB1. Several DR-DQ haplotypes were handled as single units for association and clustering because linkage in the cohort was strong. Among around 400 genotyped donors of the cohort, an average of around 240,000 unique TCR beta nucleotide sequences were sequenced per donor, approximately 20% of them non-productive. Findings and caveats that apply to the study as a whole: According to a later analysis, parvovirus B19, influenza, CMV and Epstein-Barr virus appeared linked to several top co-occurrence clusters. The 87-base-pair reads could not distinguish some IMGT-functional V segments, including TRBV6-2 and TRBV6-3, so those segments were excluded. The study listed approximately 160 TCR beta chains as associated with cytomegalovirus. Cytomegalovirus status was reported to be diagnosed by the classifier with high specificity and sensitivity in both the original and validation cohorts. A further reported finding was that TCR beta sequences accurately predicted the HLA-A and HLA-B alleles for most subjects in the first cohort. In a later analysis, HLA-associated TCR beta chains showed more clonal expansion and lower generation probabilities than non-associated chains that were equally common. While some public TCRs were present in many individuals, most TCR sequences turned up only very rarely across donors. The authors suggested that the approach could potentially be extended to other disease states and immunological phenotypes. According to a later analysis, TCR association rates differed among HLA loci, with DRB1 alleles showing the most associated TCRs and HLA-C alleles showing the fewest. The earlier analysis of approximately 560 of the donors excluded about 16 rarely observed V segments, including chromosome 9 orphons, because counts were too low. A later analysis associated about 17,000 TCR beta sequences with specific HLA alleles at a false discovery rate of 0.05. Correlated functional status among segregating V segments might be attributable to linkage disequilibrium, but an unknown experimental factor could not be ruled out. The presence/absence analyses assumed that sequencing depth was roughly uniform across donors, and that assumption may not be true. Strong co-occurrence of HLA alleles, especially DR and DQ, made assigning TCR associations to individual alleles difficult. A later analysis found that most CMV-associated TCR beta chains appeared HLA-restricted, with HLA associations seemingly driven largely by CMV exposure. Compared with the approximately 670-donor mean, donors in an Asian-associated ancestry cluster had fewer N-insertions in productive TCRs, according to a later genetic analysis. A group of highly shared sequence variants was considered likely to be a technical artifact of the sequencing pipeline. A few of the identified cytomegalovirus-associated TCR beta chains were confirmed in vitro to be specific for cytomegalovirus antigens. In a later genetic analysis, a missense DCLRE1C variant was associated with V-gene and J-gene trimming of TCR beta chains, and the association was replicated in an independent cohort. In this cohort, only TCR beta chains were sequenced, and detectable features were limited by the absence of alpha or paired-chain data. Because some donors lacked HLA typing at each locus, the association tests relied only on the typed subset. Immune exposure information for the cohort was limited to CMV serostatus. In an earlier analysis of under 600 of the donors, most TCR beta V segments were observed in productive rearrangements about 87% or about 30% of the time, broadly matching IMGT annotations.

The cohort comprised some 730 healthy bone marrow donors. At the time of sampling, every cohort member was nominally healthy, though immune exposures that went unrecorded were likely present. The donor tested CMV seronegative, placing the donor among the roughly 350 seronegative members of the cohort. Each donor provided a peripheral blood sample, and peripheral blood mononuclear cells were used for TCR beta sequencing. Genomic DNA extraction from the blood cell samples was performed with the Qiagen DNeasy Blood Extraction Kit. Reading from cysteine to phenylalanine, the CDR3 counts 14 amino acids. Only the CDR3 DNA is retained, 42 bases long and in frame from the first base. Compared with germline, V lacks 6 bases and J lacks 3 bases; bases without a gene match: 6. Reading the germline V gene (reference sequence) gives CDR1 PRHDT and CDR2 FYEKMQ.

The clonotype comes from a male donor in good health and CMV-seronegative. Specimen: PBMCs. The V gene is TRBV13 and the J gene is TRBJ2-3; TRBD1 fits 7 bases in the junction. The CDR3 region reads CASSHRGGTDTQYF. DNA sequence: TGTGCCAGCAGTCACAGGGGCGGGACAGATACGCAGTATTTT.